This entry lists 28 T cell receptor beta chains sequenced from one sample in a study of CD4 T cells in relation to SARS-CoV-2 and coronaviruses. No antigen is known for these receptors. Libraries were prepared by immunoSEQ multiplex PCR; TCRdb keeps only in-frame clonotypes and omits some of them. Among tens of thousands of clones listed, 77% were seen once. The sequenced sample was memory CD4+ T cells from PBMCs, cultured in vitro. These TCRs come from an adult with COVID-19.

This clone was seen just once. The V call is TRBV7-2, the J call TRBJ2-3, with TRBD1 as a possible D gene (6 bases). The V gene's germline CDR1 is SGHTA and CDR2 FQGNSA. V lost 5 bases and J lost 0, with 18 bases in between. This CDR3 is built from 17 residues. CDR3 residues: CASSGDRKRISTDTQYF. In DNA form, the CDR3 reads TGTGCCAGCAGCGGAGACAGGAAGAGGATAAGCACAGATACGCAGTATTTT.

This chain uses TRBV7-3 with TRBJ2-3, with D unresolved. The germline V gene encodes CDR1 SGHTA and CDR2 FQGTGA. Trimming stripped 5 bases from V and 6 bases from J, with 9 bases between. The CDR3 is 12 amino acids. CDR3 region: CASSRFEDTQYF. CDR3 bases: TGTGCCAGCAGCCGCTTCGAGGATACGCAGTATTTT.

This sequence joins TRBV3-1 (or the pseudogene TRBV3-2) and TRBJ2-7; 8 positions agree with TRBD1. The length of the CDR3 is 16 residues. Germline V gene data show CDR1 as LGHDT and CDR2 as YNNKEL (reference sequence). The junction had 6 bases not matched to a gene; V was cut back by 2 bases and J by 0 bases. This chain's CDR3 is CASSQSRQGPSYEQYF. The CDR3 DNA is TGTGCCAGCAGCCAATCCCGACAGGGGCCCTCCTACGAGCAGTACTTC.

V usage is TRBV5-5 and J usage is TRBJ2-7; no clear D gene. V lost 1 base, J lost 2 bases, and 10 bases lay in between. The CDR3 sequence is 14 residues long. CDR1 and CDR2 from the germline V gene are SGHKS and YYEKEE (reference sequence). In DNA form, the CDR3 reads TGTGCCAGCAGCTTGAGTGCCATTACCTACGAGCAGTACTTC. Amino acid sequence: CASSLSAITYEQYF.

The chain couples TRBV7-2 to TRBJ1-6, with D tentatively TRBD1 (5 bases). The CDR3 is made up of 15 amino acids. V was pared by 1 base and J by 5 bases, with 9 bases between. CDR1 and CDR2 (germline): SGHTA, FQGNSA. CDR3 protein: CASSLVGQNNSPLHF. CDR3 sequence (DNA): TGTGCCAGCAGCTTAGTGGGGCAAAATAATTCACCCCTCCACTTT.

The chain uses TRBV2 and TRBJ2-1, with 11 bases lining up with TRBD2. After removal of 2 bases from V and 6 bases from J, the junction contained 9 bases not matched to a gene. Germline assignment: CDR1 SNHLY and CDR2 FYNNEI. The CDR3 length is 17 residues. CDR3 amino acids: CASSENIAGGWVNEQFF. The CDR3, as DNA: TGTGCCAGCAGTGAAAATATAGCGGGAGGGTGGGTCAATGAGCAGTTCTTC. Looking up the rest from reference TRBV2 and TRBJ2-1 gives the full variable domain: EPEVTQTPSHQVTQMGQEVILRCVPISNHLYFYWYRQILGQKVEFLVSFYNNEISEKSEIFDDQFSVERPDGSNFTLKIRSTKLEDSAMYFCASSENIAGGWVNEQFFGPGTRLTVL.

The CDR3 coding sequence is TGTGCCAGCCTGCGGGCGGGAGGAACAGATACGCAGTATTTT. Amino acid sequence: CASLRAGGTDTQYF. V and J are TRBV7-2 and TRBJ2-3; TRBD2 aligns across 8 bases. Looked up from germline, CDR1 is SGHTA and CDR2 is FQGNSA. V shed 8 bases, J shed 3 bases, and the junction held 7 bases outside the gene matches. The CDR3 extends over 14 amino acids.

The chain combines TRBV12-3 or TRBV12-4 with TRBJ2-3; no reliable D call. Trimming took 2 bases from V and 1 from J, leaving 1 base between them. The length of the CDR3 is 12 residues. CDR3 bases: TGTGCCAGCAGTTTACGCACAGATACGCAGTATTTT. Translation: CASSLRTDTQYF.

V usage is TRBV9 and J usage is TRBJ2-1; D may be TRBD2 (7 bases). The CDR3 runs 19 residues. V lost 3 bases to trimming and J lost 1 base, with 23 bases between them. Germline-derived CDR1 and CDR2 are SGDLS and YYNGEE. The CDR3 DNA is TGTGCCAGCAGCGCCGGGACATATCGGGGCGGGGGTTCCTACAATGAGCAGTTCTTC. Translated, it gives CASSAGTYRGGGSYNEQFF.

This clone was seen only once. V gene TRBV7-3 combines with J gene TRBJ2-2; 12 nucleotides line up with TRBD2. The CDR3 is 15 amino acids. V was pared by 6 bases and J by 6 bases, with 5 bases of the junction left unmatched. Looked up from germline, CDR1 is SGHTA and CDR2 is FQGTGA. CDR3 loop: CASRRLAGVAGELFF. The CDR3 nucleotides read TGTGCCAGCAGACGACTAGCGGGAGTTGCCGGGGAGCTGTTTTTT.

The V call is TRBV29-1, the J call TRBJ2-7; 9 nucleotides agree with TRBD2. The CDR3 has 15 amino acids. J was trimmed by 3 bases and V by 4 bases; bases with no gene match: 10. The germline V gene has CDR1 SQVTM and CDR2 ANQGSEA. CDR3 loop: CSVAGSRGGNYEQYF. The CDR3 DNA follows: TGCAGCGTTGCCGGGTCGCGGGGGGGGAACTACGAGCAGTACTTC.

The chain has TRBV7-9 and TRBJ2-2; no reliable D call. The length of the CDR3 is 13 residues. The germline V and J ends were trimmed by 11 bases and 7 bases, with 17 bases remaining between them. The germline gives CDR1 SEHNR, CDR2 FQNEAQ (reference sequence). CDR3 sequence reads: CASRMGSLGELFF. In DNA form, the CDR3 reads TGTGCCTCGCGGATGGGTAGTCTCGGGGAGCTGTTTTTT.

This clone came up a few times. The chain employs TRBV12-2 and TRBJ2-5; TRBD2 is the table's D call, not checked against the DNA. TRBV12-2 is recorded as a pseudogene. There are 16 residues in the CDR3. CDR3 DNA sequence: TGTGCAAGTCGCTTAGCCCTCCCTGGACGGGGAGAGACCCAGTACTTC. Translation: CASRLALPGRGETQYF.

The chain is built from TRBV28 and TRBJ1-5, with D uncertain. Germline V gene data show CDR1 as MDHEN and CDR2 as SYDVKM. There are 15 residues in the CDR3. V was pared by 5 bases and J by 0 bases, with 11 bases between. The CDR3, as DNA: TGTGCCAGCAGTGGATCCGATTTTAGCAATCAGCCCCAGCATTTT. This sequence encodes CASSGSDFSNQPQHF.

V and J are TRBV15 and TRBJ2-7; no definite D call. Germline CDR1 reads LNHNV; CDR2 reads YYDKDF (reference sequence). Between the trimmed V and J ends, which lost 6 bases and 0 bases, there was a span of 12 bases. The CDR3 covers 14 residues. CDR3 DNA: TGTGCCACCAGAGCAGCTCTCCTCTCCTACGAGCAGTACTTC. Protein sequence: CATRAALLSYEQYF.

This chain connects TRBV10-3 to TRBJ2-2; TRBD2 matches at 14 bases. V dropped 2 bases and J dropped 4; count of bases not matched to a gene: 9. The germline CDR1 and CDR2 sequences are ENHRY and SYGVKD. The CDR3 has 19 residues. The CDR3 here is CAISERGTSGRSGTGELFF. CDR3 in DNA: TGTGCCATCAGTGAGAGGGGGACTAGCGGGAGAAGCGGCACCGGGGAGCTGTTTTTT.

This clone was recorded only once. The chain has TRBV6-2 or TRBV6-3 and TRBJ2-7; maybe TRBD2 (5 bases). CDR3 length equals 16 residues. Per germline, CDR1 MNHEY and CDR2 SVGEGT. Trimming left V 4 bases short and J 2 bases short, with 18 bases between. CDR3 DNA: TGTGCCAGCAGTTGGACGTCCGGGAAGCCCACCTACGAGCAGTACTTC. This encodes CASSWTSGKPTYEQYF.

This clone was seen a single time. The CDR3 loop reads CASSSTGDVRETQYF. CDR3 in DNA: TGTGCCAGCAGTTCGACAGGTGATGTGAGGGAGACCCAGTACTTC. The chain uses TRBV6-2 or TRBV6-3 and TRBJ2-5; maybe TRBD1 (6 bases). V was pared by 4 bases and J by 5 bases, with 17 bases between. The CDR3 consists of 15 residues. Germline-derived CDR1 and CDR2 are MNHEY and SVGEGT.

The rearrangement uses TRBV27 and TRBJ1-4; D ambiguous. Germline V gene data show CDR1 as MNHEY and CDR2 as SMNVEV (reference sequence). The CDR3 sequence is 15 residues long. V was clipped by 5 bases and J by 7 bases, with 17 bases between them. The DNA of the CDR3 is TGTGCCAGCAGTCCCCTGAATACGCTAAGTGAAAAACTGTTTTTT. This encodes CASSPLNTLSEKLFF.

The chain links TRBV4-1 to TRBJ2-7; TRBD1 matches 7 bases. The germline CDR1 and CDR2 sequences are MGHRA and YSYEKL. The V gene end was trimmed by 2 bases and the J gene end by 5 bases; junction bases not matched to a gene: 3. The CDR3 is made up of 13 amino acids. This CDR3 is CASSQRTGDEQYF. CDR3 DNA sequence: TGCGCCAGCAGCCAAAGAACAGGGGACGAGCAGTACTTC.

In DNA, the CDR3 is TGTGCCAGCAGCGTAGACGGCAGGAGAAATTCACCCCTCCACTTT. This gives the protein CASSVDGRRNSPLHF. The chain combines TRBV9 with TRBJ1-6; D is undetermined. CDR1 and CDR2 from the germline V gene are SGDLS and YYNGEE. The ends were cut back, 0 bases at V and 7 bases at J, with 11 bases in the middle. The CDR3 covers 15 residues.

The rearrangement links TRBV7-2 to TRBJ2-3, with 11 bases that match TRBD2. V dropped 6 bases and J dropped 6; count of bases not matched to a gene: 5. Germline loops: CDR1 SGHTA, CDR2 FQGNSA. The CDR3 contains 14 residues. CDR3 sequence reads: CASSPTSGSDTQYF. CDR3 nucleotide sequence: TGTGCCAGCAGTCCTACTAGCGGGAGCGATACGCAGTATTTT.

This chain joins TRBV19 and TRBJ2-3; no reliable D call. The germline gives CDR1 LNHDA, CDR2 SQIVND (reference sequence). This CDR3 comprises 15 residues. Trimming removed 7 bases at V and 1 base at J, with 15 bases between. CDR3 sequence reads: CASTPQARGTDTQYF. The CDR3 DNA sequence: TGTGCCAGTACCCCCCAGGCTCGAGGCACAGATACGCAGTATTTT.

This clone turned up a few times. V and J are TRBV6-5 and TRBJ2-1; no reliable D call. V shed 6 bases and J shed 0 bases, with 6 bases lying between them. CDR1 MNHEY and CDR2 SVGAGI come from the germline V gene. This CDR3 has 13 residues. Written as DNA, the CDR3 is TGTGCCAGCAGATACGACTCCTACAATGAGCAGTTCTTC. It codes for CASRYDSYNEQFF.

V is TRBV25-1 and J is TRBJ2-7; TRBD2 matches 16 bases. CDR1 is MGHDK and CDR2 is SYGVNS in the germline V gene. Losses at the gene ends were 4 bases for V and 12 bases for J; bases not matched to a gene: 6. This CDR3 comprises 14 residues. The CDR3 protein is CASSGPGLAGGLYF. The CDR3 bases are TGTGCCAGCAGTGGGCCGGGACTAGCGGGAGGGTTGTACTTC.

The chain carries TRBV5-1 and TRBJ2-3; possible D gene TRBD1, 5 bases. The CDR3 extends over 16 amino acids. CDR1 and CDR2 from the germline V gene are SGHRS and YFSETQ. V dropped 4 bases and J dropped 1 base, with 16 bases sitting between them. In nucleotides, the CDR3 is TGCGCCAGCAGCCCCCAGGGTGGTCTACGCACAGATACGCAGTATTTT. Residues: CASSPQGGLRTDTQYF.

The chain combines TRBV3-1 (or the pseudogene TRBV3-2) with TRBJ2-1; no firm D call. Germline CDR1 LGHDT, CDR2 YNNKEL (reference sequence). The germline V and J ends were trimmed by 3 bases and 12 bases, with 9 bases remaining between them. The CDR3 spans 11 residues. CDR3 bases: TGTGCCAGCAGCCAGTATCGGCTGCAGTTCTTC. Translating it yields CASSQYRLQFF.

V and J are TRBV2 and TRBJ1-2; D is possibly TRBD1 (5 bases). Trimming left V 0 bases short and J 5 bases short, with 13 bases between. This CDR3 region has 15 residues. Germline CDR1 is SNHLY and CDR2 is FYNNEI. CDR3 sequence reads: CASSEALGGSYGYTF. CDR3 coding DNA: TGTGCCAGCAGTGAAGCGCTTGGGGGAAGTTATGGCTACACCTTC.